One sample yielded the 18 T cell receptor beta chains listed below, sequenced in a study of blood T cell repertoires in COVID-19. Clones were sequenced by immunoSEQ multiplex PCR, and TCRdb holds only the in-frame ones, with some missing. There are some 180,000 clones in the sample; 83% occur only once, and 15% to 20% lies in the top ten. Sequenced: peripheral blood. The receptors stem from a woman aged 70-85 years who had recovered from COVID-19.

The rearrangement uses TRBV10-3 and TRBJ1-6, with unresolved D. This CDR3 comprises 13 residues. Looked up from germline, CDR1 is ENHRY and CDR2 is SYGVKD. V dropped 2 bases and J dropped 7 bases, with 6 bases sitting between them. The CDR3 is CAISETTNSPLHF. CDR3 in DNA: TGTGCCATCAGTGAGACCACAAATTCACCCCTCCACTTT.

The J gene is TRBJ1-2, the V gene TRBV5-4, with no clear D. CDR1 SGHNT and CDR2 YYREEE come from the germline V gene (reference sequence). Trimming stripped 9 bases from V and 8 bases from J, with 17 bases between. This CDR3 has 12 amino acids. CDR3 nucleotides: TGTGCCACCAGAGGCGGCCCCGTGGGCTACACCTTC. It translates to CATRGGPVGYTF.

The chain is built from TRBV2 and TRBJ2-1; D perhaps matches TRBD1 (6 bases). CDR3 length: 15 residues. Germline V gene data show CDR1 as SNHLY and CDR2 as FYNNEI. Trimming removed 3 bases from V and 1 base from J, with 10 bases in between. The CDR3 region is CASSEGRGSYNEQFF. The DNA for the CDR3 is TGTGCCAGCAGTGAGGGTAGGGGGTCCTACAATGAGCAGTTCTTC.

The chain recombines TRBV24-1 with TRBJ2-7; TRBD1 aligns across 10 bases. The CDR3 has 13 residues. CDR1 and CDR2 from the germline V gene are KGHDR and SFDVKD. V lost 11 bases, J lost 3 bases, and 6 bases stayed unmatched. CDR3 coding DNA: TGTGCCAACACCCGGGACAGGGGCTACGAGCAGTACTTC. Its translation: CANTRDRGYEQYF.

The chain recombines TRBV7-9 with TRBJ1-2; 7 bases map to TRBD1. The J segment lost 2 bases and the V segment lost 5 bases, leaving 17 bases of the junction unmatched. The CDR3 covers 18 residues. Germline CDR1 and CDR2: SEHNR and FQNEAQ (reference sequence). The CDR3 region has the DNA TGTGCCAGCAGCGATATGAGGGCATGGGGACAGTCAAACTATGGCTACACCTTC. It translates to CASSDMRAWGQSNYGYTF.

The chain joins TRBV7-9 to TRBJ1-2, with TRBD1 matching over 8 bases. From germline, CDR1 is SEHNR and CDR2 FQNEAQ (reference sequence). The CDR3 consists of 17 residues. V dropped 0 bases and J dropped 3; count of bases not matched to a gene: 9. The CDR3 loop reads CASSLAPPGQDHYGYTF. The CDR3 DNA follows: TGTGCCAGCAGCTTAGCACCTCCGGGACAGGATCACTATGGCTACACCTTC.

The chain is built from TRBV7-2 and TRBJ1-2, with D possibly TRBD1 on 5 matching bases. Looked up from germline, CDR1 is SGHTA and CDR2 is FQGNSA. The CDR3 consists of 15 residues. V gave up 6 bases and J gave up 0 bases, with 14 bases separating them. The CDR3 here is CASSLRGVSNYGYTF. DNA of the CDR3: TGTGCCAGCAGTCTCCGGGGGGTCTCTAACTATGGCTACACCTTC.

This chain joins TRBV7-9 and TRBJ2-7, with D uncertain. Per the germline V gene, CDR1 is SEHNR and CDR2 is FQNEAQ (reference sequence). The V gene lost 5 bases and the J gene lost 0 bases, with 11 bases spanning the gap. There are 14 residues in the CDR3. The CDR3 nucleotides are TGTGCCAGCAGCCTTCCCTGGAGCTCCTACGAGCAGTACTTC. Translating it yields CASSLPWSSYEQYF.

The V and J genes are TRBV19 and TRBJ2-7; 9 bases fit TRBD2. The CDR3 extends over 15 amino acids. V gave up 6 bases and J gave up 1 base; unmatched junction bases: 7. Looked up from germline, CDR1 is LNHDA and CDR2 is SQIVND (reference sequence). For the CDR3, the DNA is TGTGCCAGTAGCCGAGCGGGGGGACAGTCCTACGAGCAGTACTTC. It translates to CASSRAGGQSYEQYF.

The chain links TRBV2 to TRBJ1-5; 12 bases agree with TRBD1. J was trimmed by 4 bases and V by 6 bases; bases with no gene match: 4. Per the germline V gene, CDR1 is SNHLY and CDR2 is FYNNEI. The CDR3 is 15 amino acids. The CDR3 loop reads CASRGDRGPNQPQHF. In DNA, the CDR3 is TGTGCCAGCAGGGGGGACAGGGGGCCGAATCAGCCCCAGCATTTT.

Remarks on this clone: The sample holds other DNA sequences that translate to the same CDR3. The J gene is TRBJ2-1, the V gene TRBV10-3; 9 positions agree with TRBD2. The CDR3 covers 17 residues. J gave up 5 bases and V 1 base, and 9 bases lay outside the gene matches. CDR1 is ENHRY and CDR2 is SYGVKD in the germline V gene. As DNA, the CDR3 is TGTGCCATCAGTGAGTGGGGGCGGGGGGGTAACAACAATGAGCAGTTCTTC. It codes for CAISEWGRGGNNNEQFF.

The DNA of the CDR3 is TGTGCCAGCAGCCCCCTAGCGGGAGCGGGCACCGGGGAGCTGTTTTTT. Protein: CASSPLAGAGTGELFF. The V gene is TRBV7-9, the J gene TRBJ2-2, with 10 bases that match TRBD2. The CDR3 has 16 amino acids. Trimming at V came to 5 bases and at J to 4 bases, leaving 7 bases not matched to a gene. The germline V gene encodes CDR1 SEHNR and CDR2 FQNEAQ (reference sequence).

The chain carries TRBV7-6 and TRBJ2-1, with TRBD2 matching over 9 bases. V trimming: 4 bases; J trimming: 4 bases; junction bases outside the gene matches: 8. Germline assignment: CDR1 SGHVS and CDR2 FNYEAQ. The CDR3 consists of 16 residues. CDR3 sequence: CASSSGLAGAYNEQFF. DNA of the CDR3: TGTGCCAGCAGCTCGGGACTAGCAGGGGCTTACAATGAGCAGTTCTTC.

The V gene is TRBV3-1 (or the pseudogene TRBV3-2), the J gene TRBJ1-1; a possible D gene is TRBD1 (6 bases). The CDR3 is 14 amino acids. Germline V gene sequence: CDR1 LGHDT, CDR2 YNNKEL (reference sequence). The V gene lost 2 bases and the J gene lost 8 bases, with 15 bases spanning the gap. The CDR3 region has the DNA TGTGCCAGCAGCCAAAATGGGGGCAGGCCCGAAGCTTTCTTT. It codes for CASSQNGGRPEAFF.

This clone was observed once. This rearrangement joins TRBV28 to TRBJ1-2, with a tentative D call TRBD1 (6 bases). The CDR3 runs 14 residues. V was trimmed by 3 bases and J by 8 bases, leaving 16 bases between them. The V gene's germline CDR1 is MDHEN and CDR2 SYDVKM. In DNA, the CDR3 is TGTGCCAGCAGTTTTGAGGGGGTTAGGAGGGGCTACACCTTC. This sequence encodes CASSFEGVRRGYTF.

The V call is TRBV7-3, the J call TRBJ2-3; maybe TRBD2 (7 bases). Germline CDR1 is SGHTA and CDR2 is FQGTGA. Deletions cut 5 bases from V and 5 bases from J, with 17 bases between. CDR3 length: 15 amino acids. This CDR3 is CASSPSRGAQDTQYF. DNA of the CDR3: TGTGCCAGCAGCCCGTCCCGGGGGGCCCAAGATACGCAGTATTTT.

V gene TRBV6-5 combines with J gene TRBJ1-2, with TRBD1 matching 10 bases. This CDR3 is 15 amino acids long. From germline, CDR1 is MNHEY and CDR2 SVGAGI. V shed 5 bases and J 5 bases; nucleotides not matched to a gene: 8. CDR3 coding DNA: TGTGCCAGCAGTACACGACAGGGGGCGGTTTATGGCTACACCTTC. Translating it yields CASSTRQGAVYGYTF.

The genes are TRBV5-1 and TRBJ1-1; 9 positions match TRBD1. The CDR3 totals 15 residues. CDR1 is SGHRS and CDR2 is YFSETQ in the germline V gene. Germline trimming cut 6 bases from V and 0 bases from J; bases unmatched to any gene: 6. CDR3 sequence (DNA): TGCGCCAGCAACCAACAGGGGGCAATGAACACTGAAGCTTTCTTT. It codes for CASNQQGAMNTEAFF.